The clone carrying this TCR beta chain was detected many times. This specimen comes from a study of blood T cell repertoires in COVID-19. Looking at the study overall: There were acute and convalescent COVID-19 samples, and they came from the United States, Italy and Spain.

Germline V CDR1 and CDR2: KGHSH, LQKENI. The CDR3 has 15 amino acids. The V gene lost 0 bases and the J gene lost 0 bases, with 9 bases spanning the gap. TCRdb keeps only in-frame clones here, not all; method: immunoSEQ multiplex PCR. Seen here are about 200,000 clones, more than 70% observed once, and the top ten hold 7.4%. The receptor comes from a woman aged 40 to 50 with acute COVID-19. Sequencing input: PBMCs or T cells enriched from blood (not recorded which). The V and J genes are TRBV18 and TRBJ2-7; D ambiguous. The DNA of the CDR3 is TGTGCCAGCTCACCACCTAACGCCTACTCCTACGAGCAGTACTTC. This gives the protein CASSPPNAYSYEQYF. The full variable domain, its missing parts supplied by reference TRBV18 and TRBJ2-7, is NAGVMQNPRHLVRRRGQEARLRCSPMKGHSHVYWYRQLPEEGLKFMVYLQKENIIDESGMPKERFSAEFPKEGPSILRIQQVVRGDSAAYFCASSPPNAYSYEQYFGPGTRLTVT.